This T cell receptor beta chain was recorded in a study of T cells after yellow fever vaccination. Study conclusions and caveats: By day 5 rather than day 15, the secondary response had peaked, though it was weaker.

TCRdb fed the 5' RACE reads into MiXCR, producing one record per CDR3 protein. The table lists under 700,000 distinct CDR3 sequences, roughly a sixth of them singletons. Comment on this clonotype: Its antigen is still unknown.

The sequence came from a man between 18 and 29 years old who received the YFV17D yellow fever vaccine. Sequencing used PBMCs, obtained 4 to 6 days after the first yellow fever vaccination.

The CDR3 sequence: CASSIGDQGTEAFF. In DNA, the CDR3 is TGTGCCAGTAGTATAGGAGACCAGGGCACTGAAGCTTTCTTT. V usage is TRBV19 and J usage is TRBJ1-1; D is perhaps TRBD1 (5 bases). V shed 1 base and J shed 4 bases, with 10 bases lying between them. The germline V gene encodes CDR1 LNHDA and CDR2 SQIVND (reference sequence). The CDR3 loop spans 14 amino acids.